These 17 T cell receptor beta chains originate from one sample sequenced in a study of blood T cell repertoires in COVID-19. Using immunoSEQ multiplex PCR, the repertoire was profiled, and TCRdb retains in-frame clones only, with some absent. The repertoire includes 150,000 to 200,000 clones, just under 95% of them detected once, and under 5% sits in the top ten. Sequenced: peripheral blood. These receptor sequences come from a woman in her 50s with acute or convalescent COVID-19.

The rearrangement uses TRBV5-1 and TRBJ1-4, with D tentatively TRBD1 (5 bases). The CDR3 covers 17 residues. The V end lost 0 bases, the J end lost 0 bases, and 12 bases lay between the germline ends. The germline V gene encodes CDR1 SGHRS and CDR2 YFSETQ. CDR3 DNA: TGCGCCAGCAGCTTGGGGGGCTCAGTGGCAACTAATGAAAAACTGTTTTTT. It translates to CASSLGGSVATNEKLFF.

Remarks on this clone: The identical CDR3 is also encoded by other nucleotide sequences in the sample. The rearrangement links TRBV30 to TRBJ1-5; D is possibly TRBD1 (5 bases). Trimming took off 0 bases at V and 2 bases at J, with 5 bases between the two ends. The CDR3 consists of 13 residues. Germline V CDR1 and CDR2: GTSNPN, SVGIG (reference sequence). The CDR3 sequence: CAWSVQGNQPQHF. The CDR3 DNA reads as TGTGCCTGGAGTGTACAGGGCAATCAGCCCCAGCATTTT.

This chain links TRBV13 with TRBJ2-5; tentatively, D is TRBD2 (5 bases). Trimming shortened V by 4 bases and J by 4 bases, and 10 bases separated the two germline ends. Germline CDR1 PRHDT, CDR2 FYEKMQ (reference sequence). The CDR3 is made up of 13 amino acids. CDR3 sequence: CASSYGVRETQYF. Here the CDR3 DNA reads TGTGCCAGCAGCTACGGGGTGAGAGAGACCCAGTACTTC.

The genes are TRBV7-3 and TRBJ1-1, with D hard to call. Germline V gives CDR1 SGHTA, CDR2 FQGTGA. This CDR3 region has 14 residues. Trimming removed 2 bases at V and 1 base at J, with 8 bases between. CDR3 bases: TGTGCCAGCAGCTTACATCGAGGGAACACTGAAGCTTTCTTT. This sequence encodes CASSLHRGNTEAFF.

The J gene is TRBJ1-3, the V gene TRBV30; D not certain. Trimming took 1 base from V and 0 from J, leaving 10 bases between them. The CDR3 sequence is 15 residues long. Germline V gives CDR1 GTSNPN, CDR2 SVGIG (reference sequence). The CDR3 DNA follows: TGTGCCTGGAGTGGGCAACACCGCTCTGGAAACACCATATATTTT. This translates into CAWSGQHRSGNTIYF.

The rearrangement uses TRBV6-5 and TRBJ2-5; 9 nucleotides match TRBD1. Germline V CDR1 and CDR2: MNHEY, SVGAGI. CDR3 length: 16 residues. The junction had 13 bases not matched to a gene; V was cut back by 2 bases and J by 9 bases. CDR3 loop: CASSYPSHGQGRAQYF. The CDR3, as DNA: TGTGCCAGCAGTTACCCCTCCCATGGACAGGGGAGGGCCCAGTACTTC.

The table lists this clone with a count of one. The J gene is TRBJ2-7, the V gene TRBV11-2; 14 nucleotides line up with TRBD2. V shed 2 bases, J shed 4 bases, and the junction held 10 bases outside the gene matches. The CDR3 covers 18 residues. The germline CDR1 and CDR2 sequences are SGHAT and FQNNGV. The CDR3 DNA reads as TGTGCCAGCAGCTTATACGGGACTAGCGGGAGTTTCTTGTACGAGCAGTACTTC. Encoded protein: CASSLYGTSGSFLYEQYF.

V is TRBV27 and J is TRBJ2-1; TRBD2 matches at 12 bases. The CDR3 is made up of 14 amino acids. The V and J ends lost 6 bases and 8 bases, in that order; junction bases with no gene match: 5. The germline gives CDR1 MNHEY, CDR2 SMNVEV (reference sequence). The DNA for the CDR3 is TGTGCCAGCAGCCCACTAGCGGGAGGCTATGAGCAGTTCTTC. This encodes CASSPLAGGYEQFF.

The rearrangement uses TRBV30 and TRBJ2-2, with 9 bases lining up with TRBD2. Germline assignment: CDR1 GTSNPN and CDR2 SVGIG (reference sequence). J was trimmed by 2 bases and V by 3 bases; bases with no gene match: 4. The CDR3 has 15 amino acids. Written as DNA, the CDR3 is TGTGCCTGGAGGCGGGGGGGCGCTAACACCGGGGAGCTGTTTTTT. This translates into CAWRRGGANTGELFF.

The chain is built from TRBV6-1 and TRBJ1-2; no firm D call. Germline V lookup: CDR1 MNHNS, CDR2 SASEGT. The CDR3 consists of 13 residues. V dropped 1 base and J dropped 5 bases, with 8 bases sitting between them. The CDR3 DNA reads TGTGCCAGCAGTGAAGGCGAGCATTATGGCTACACCTTC. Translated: CASSEGEHYGYTF.

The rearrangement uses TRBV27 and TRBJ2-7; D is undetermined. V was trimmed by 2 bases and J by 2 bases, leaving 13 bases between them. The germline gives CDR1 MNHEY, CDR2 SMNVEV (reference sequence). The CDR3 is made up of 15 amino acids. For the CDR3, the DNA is TGTGCCAGCAGTTTACAATACGGCAGCGCCTACGAGCAGTACTTC. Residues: CASSLQYGSAYEQYF.

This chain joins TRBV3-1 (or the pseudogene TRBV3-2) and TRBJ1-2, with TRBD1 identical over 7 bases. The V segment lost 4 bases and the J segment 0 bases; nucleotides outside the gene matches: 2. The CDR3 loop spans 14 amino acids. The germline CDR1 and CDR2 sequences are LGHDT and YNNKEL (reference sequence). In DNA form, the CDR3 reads TGTGCCAGCAGCCTGACAGGGCCTAACTATGGCTACACCTTC. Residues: CASSLTGPNYGYTF.

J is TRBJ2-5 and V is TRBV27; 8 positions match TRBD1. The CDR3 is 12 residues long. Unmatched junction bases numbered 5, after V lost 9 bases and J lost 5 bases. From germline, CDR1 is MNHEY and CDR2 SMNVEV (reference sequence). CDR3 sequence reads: CASRTGTETQYF. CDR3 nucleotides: TGTGCCAGTCGGACAGGGACGGAGACCCAGTACTTC.

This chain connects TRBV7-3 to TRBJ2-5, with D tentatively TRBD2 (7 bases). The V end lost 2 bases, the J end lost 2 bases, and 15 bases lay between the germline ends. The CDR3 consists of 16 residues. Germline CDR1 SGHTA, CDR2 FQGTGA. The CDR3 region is CASSLRAGRGQETQYF. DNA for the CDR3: TGTGCCAGCAGCTTACGCGCAGGGAGGGGGCAAGAGACCCAGTACTTC.

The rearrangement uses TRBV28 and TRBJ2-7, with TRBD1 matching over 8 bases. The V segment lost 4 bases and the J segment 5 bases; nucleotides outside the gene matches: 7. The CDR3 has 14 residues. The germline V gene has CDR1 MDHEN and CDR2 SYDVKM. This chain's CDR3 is CASSSGQGVDEQYF. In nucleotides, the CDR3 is TGTGCCAGCAGTTCCGGACAGGGTGTGGACGAGCAGTACTTC.

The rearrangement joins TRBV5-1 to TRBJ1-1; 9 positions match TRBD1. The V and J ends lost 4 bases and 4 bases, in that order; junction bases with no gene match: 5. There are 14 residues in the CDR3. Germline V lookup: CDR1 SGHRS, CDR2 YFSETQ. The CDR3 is CASSADRGGTEAFF. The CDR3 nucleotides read TGCGCCAGCAGCGCGGACAGGGGAGGCACTGAAGCTTTCTTT.

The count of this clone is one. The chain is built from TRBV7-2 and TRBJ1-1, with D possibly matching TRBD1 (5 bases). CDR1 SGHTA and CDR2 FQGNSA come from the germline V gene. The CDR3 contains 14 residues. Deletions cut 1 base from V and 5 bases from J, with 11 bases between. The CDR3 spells CASSLEGLRTEAFF. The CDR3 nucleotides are TGTGCCAGCAGCTTAGAGGGACTAAGGACTGAAGCTTTCTTT.